Here is one TCR beta chain with its context. Its specificity is not known. The germline V gene encodes CDR1 SGHDN and CDR2 FVKESK. The germline V and J ends were trimmed by 2 bases and 1 base, with 14 bases remaining between them. The length of the CDR3 is 17 residues. The data derive from a study of response to subunit inactivated influenza vaccine. Whole-study results and caveats: Every seasonal influenza vaccination brings in few new T cells, the authors suggested.

One entry per CDR3 protein results from TCRdb running MiXCR on the RT-PCR reads. The top ten clones hold approximately 10% of a sample with over 300,000 distinct CDR3 sequences, just over 20% of them seen once. The V gene is TRBV14, the J gene TRBJ1-4; D remains unclear. The origin of this receptor is a man aged 50-75 years who received an inactivated influenza vaccine. The specimen was PBMCs from blood, collected 21 months after vaccination. The CDR3 loop is CASSQFSGGRTNEKLFF. As DNA, the CDR3 is TGTGCCAGCAGCCAATTTTCCGGCGGAAGAACTAATGAAAAACTGTTTTTT.